The 26 T cell receptor beta chains below come from one sample, sequenced in a study of blood T cell repertoires in COVID-19. Generated by immunoSEQ multiplex PCR, the TCRdb table keeps only in-frame clones and is missing some. The table has over 450,000 clones, less than 90% seen once; the top ten hold roughly 8%. The material sequenced was peripheral blood. These receptors came from a woman aged 45-59 years with COVID-19, enrolled during active disease.

V gene TRBV30 combines with J gene TRBJ2-7, with 16 bases fitting TRBD2. Germline V gene data show CDR1 as GTSNPN and CDR2 as SVGIG (reference sequence). The CDR3 is 16 residues long. After removal of 4 bases from V and 5 bases from J, the junction contained 8 bases not matched to a gene. As DNA, the CDR3 is TGTGCCTGGATGGCGGGGACTAGCGGGGGGGCCGACGAGCAGTACTTC. This translates into CAWMAGTSGGADEQYF.

This chain connects TRBV28 to TRBJ2-2; 14 positions match TRBD2. The CDR3 is 20 amino acids. Germline V gene data show CDR1 as MDHEN and CDR2 as SYDVKM. Trimming cost V 5 bases and J 0 bases; bases outside gene matches: 11. CDR3 sequence reads: CASSPSGRLAGGTNTGELFF. For the CDR3, the DNA is TGTGCCAGCAGTCCCTCGGGAAGACTAGCGGGGGGGACGAACACCGGGGAGCTGTTTTTT.

This chain connects TRBV10-2 to TRBJ1-2; D might be TRBD1 (6 bases). The V and J ends lost 6 bases and 2 bases respectively, with 10 bases between them. CDR3 length: 13 residues. The V gene's germline CDR1 is WSHSY and CDR2 SAAADI. CDR3 residues: CASRETGNYGYTF. The CDR3 bases are TGCGCCAGCAGGGAGACAGGAAACTATGGCTACACCTTC.

This clone came up once. The chain employs TRBV5-1 and TRBJ2-7; TRBD1 matches 11 bases. The V and J ends lost 5 bases and 3 bases, in that order; junction bases with no gene match: 7. The CDR3 contains 15 residues. CDR1 and CDR2 (germline): SGHRS, YFSETQ. CDR3 coding DNA: TGCGCCAGCAGGAGGAGCGGGACAGGGGGCTACGAGCAGTACTTC. This codes for CASRRSGTGGYEQYF.

The chain joins TRBV7-8 to TRBJ2-3, with TRBD1 matching 8 bases. J was trimmed by 7 bases and V by 5 bases; bases with no gene match: 11. The CDR3 totals 15 residues. Germline CDR1 reads SGHVS; CDR2 reads FQNEAQ. The CDR3 DNA is TGTGCCAGCAGCACACCCAGGGGGCGCCGGAATACGCAGTATTTT. It is translated as CASSTPRGRRNTQYF. Combining the CDR3 with reference TRBV7-8 and TRBJ2-3 gives the whole variable domain GAGVSQSPRYKVAKRGQDVALRCDPISGHVSLFWYQQALGQGPEFLTYFQNEAQLDKSGLPSDRFFAERPEGSVSTLKIQRTQQEDSAVYLCASSTPRGRRNTQYFGPGTRLTVL.

This rearrangement joins TRBV28 to TRBJ1-5, with D unclear. The CDR3 extends over 14 amino acids. Trimming removed 1 base at V and 4 bases at J, with 8 bases between. Germline assignment: CDR1 MDHEN and CDR2 SYDVKM. The DNA for the CDR3 is TGTGCCAGCAGTTTATCGGCAGGTAATCAGCCCCAGCATTTT. Translating gives CASSLSAGNQPQHF.

This sequence joins TRBV3-1 (or the pseudogene TRBV3-2) and TRBJ1-2; D gene uncertain. V was pared by 4 bases and J by 4 bases, with 10 bases between. Germline V gene data show CDR1 as LGHDT and CDR2 as YNNKEL (reference sequence). CDR3 length: 13 amino acids. The CDR3 DNA is TGTGCCAGCAGCCCGAGGGAGACCTATGGCTACACCTTC. It translates to CASSPRETYGYTF.

This chain joins TRBV4-1 and TRBJ2-2, with 12 bases identical to TRBD1. The CDR3 runs 17 residues. J gave up 7 bases and V 1 base, and 7 bases lay outside the gene matches. Germline loops: CDR1 MGHRA, CDR2 YSYEKL. The CDR3 DNA sequence: TGCGCCAGCAGCCAAGCCTCCGGGACAGGGGGCCACGGGGAGCTGTTTTTT. Protein sequence: CASSQASGTGGHGELFF.

The rearrangement joins TRBV15 to TRBJ2-3; TRBD2 agrees at 8 bases. The junction had 7 bases not matched to a gene; V was cut back by 5 bases and J by 3 bases. The CDR3 consists of 15 residues. Germline CDR1 reads LNHNV; CDR2 reads YYDKDF (reference sequence). CDR3 sequence (DNA): TGTGCCACCAGCGGACGGGGGGGCCGAACAGATACGCAGTATTTT. Amino acids: CATSGRGGRTDTQYF. Complete variable domain (other parts from reference TRBV15 and TRBJ2-3): DAMVIQNPRYQVTQFGKPVTLSCSQTLNHNVMYWYQQKSSQAPKLLFHYYDKDFNNEADTPDNFQSRRPNTSFCFLDIRSPGLGDTAMYLCATSGRGGRTDTQYFGPGTRLTVL.

V usage is TRBV18 and J usage is TRBJ2-7, with 7 bases that match TRBD2. J lost 3 bases, V lost 2 bases, and 7 bases had no gene match. The CDR3 has 15 amino acids. The germline V gene has CDR1 KGHSH and CDR2 LQKENI. The CDR3 here is CASSPSLAEHYEQYF. In nucleotides, the CDR3 is TGTGCCAGCTCACCATCGCTAGCGGAACACTACGAGCAGTACTTC.

This clone has just one count. The rearrangement links TRBV4-1 to TRBJ1-2; D unclear. The CDR3 length is 13 residues. Germline CDR1 reads MGHRA; CDR2 reads YSYEKL. V was trimmed by 4 bases and J by 3 bases, leaving 9 bases between them. The chain's CDR3 is CASSRGGYYGYTF. The CDR3 DNA reads as TGCGCCAGCAGCCGAGGAGGCTACTATGGCTACACCTTC.

The J gene is TRBJ1-1, the V gene TRBV5-4, with D perhaps matching TRBD1 (5 bases). CDR3 length: 14 residues. The germline V gene encodes CDR1 SGHNT and CDR2 YYREEE (reference sequence). V was cut by 4 bases and J by 8 bases, with 18 bases left in between. The CDR3, as DNA: TGTGCCAGCAGCCGGGACTTGGGGAAGGCGGAAGCTTTCTTT. Translation: CASSRDLGKAEAFF.

This rearrangement joins TRBV7-3 to TRBJ1-3; 7 bases agree with TRBD1. CDR3 length equals 18 residues. Germline assignment: CDR1 SGHTA and CDR2 FQGTGA. J gave up 3 bases and V 1 base, and 12 bases lay outside the gene matches. The CDR3 here is CASSLIPVITGDGNTIYF. The CDR3 nucleotides read TGTGCCAGCAGCTTAATCCCCGTAATTACAGGGGATGGAAACACCATATATTTT.

The gene calls are TRBV4-2 and TRBJ2-2; 8 bases are shared with TRBD2. Germline assignment: CDR1 LGHNA and CDR2 YNFKEQ. J gave up 0 bases and V 4 bases, and 7 bases lay outside the gene matches. The CDR3 covers 17 residues. The CDR3 DNA is TGTGCCAGCAGCCCTTCCCAAGCGGGGGCGAACACCGGGGAGCTGTTTTTT. It yields the protein CASSPSQAGANTGELFF.

This clone turned up a few times. The chain carries TRBV6-5 and TRBJ1-1; no firm D call. Per germline, CDR1 MNHEY and CDR2 SVGAGI. The CDR3 extends over 11 amino acids. Trimming cost V 6 bases and J 10 bases, with 12 bases left between them. The CDR3 sequence is CASSPGSGAFF. The CDR3 DNA follows: TGTGCCAGCAGCCCAGGAAGCGGAGCTTTCTTT.

This clone was counted a few times. The rearrangement uses TRBV10-3 and TRBJ1-2, with 9 nucleotides matching TRBD1. This CDR3 has 13 residues. The junction had 4 bases not matched to a gene; V was cut back by 5 bases and J by 6 bases. The germline V gene has CDR1 ENHRY and CDR2 SYGVKD. The CDR3 loop reads CAISIQGADGYTF. CDR3 bases: TGTGCCATCAGTATACAGGGGGCCGATGGCTACACCTTC.

This clone was counted only a few times. V gene TRBV6-5 combines with J gene TRBJ1-3; 8 bases are a match to TRBD1. CDR3 length: 15 residues. V lost 4 bases to trimming and J lost 5 bases; unmatched junction nucleotides: 7. Per the germline V gene, CDR1 is MNHEY and CDR2 is SVGAGI. CDR3 region: CASSSRQGQRNTIYF. The CDR3 nucleotides read TGTGCCAGCAGTTCCCGACAGGGGCAACGAAACACCATATATTTT.

A single count supports this clone. This sequence joins TRBV7-3 and TRBJ2-3, with 8 bases matching TRBD2. The length of the CDR3 is 15 residues. Per germline, CDR1 SGHTA and CDR2 FQGTGA. The V gene end was trimmed by 1 base and the J gene end by 5 bases; junction bases not matched to a gene: 5. DNA for the CDR3: TGTGCCAGCAGCTTAAGGACGGGGGGGCAAGATACGCAGTATTTT. Residues: CASSLRTGGQDTQYF. Supplemented by reference TRBV7-3 and TRBJ2-3, the full variable domain reads GAGVSQTPSNKVTEKGKYVELRCDPISGHTALYWYRQSLGQGPEFLIYFQGTGAADDSGLPNDRFFAVRPEGSVSTLKIQRTERGDSAVYLCASSLRTGGQDTQYFGPGTRLTVL.

V usage is TRBV24-1 and J usage is TRBJ1-2, with D hard to call. V was shortened by 4 bases and J by 0 bases, with 11 bases between the two germline ends. Germline V gene sequence: CDR1 KGHDR, CDR2 SFDVKD. The CDR3 extends over 15 amino acids. The CDR3 reads CATSEGDTANYGYTF. In DNA, the CDR3 is TGTGCCACCAGTGAGGGCGACACAGCTAACTATGGCTACACCTTC.

This clone was recorded a few times. The chain recombines TRBV20-1 with TRBJ1-6; 7 bases are shared with TRBD1. The CDR3 sequence is 13 residues long. V lost 3 bases, J lost 6 bases, and 2 bases stayed unmatched. The germline gives CDR1 DFQATT, CDR2 SNEGSKA (reference sequence). CDR3 residues: CSASRQGNSPLHF. As DNA, the CDR3 is TGCAGTGCTAGTCGACAGGGTAATTCACCCCTCCACTTT.

The gene calls are TRBV27 and TRBJ1-1; the D gene is possibly TRBD1 (5 bases). Per germline, CDR1 MNHEY and CDR2 SMNVEV (reference sequence). The CDR3 length is 14 residues. V lost 4 bases, J lost 5 bases, and 14 bases lay in between. The CDR3 is CASSYSGPGTEAFF. CDR3 coding DNA: TGTGCCAGCAGTTATTCAGGGCCTGGGACTGAAGCTTTCTTT.

This clone was observed many times. The V and J genes are TRBV9 and TRBJ2-3; weak D call: TRBD1 (5 bases). Germline-derived CDR1 and CDR2 are SGDLS and YYNGEE. V lost 0 bases and J lost 0, with 8 bases in between. This CDR3 has 15 residues. The DNA of the CDR3 is TGTGCCAGCAGCGTAGAACAGGCTAGCACAGATACGCAGTATTTT. As protein: CASSVEQASTDTQYF. The complete variable domain, with remaining parts taken from reference TRBV9 and TRBJ2-3, reads DSGVTQTPKHLITATGQRVTLRCSPRSGDLSVYWYQQSLDQGLQFLIQYYNGEERAKGNILERFSAQQFPDLHSELNLSSLELGDSALYFCASSVEQASTDTQYFGPGTRLTVL.

This chain joins TRBV5-1 and TRBJ1-1, with TRBD1 identical over 10 bases. CDR1 is SGHRS, CDR2 YFSETQ, per germline. V shed 0 bases, J shed 8 bases, and the junction held 4 bases outside the gene matches. There are 14 residues in the CDR3. CDR3 sequence: CASSLVGTGEEAFF. CDR3 DNA: TGCGCCAGCAGCTTGGTTGGGACAGGGGAGGAAGCTTTCTTT. The whole variable domain, remainder taken from reference TRBV5-1 and TRBJ1-1, is KAGVTQTPRYLIKTRGQQVTLSCSPISGHRSVSWYQQTPGQGLQFLFEYFSETQRNKGNFPGRFSGRQFSNSRSEMNVSTLELGDSALYLCASSLVGTGEEAFFGQGTRLTVV.

This chain joins TRBV27 and TRBJ1-1; 8 bases map to TRBD1. The CDR3 has 15 amino acids. In germline, CDR1 is MNHEY, CDR2 SMNVEV (reference sequence). Trimming cost V 3 bases and J 1 base; bases outside gene matches: 4. In DNA form, the CDR3 reads TGTGCCAGCAGTTTCTGGGACAGGCGGAACACTGAAGCTTTCTTT. Translated: CASSFWDRRNTEAFF.

The chain couples TRBV7-2 to TRBJ1-4, with a possible D match to TRBD1 (6 bases). CDR3 length: 14 amino acids. The V gene lost 3 bases and the J gene lost 9 bases, with 14 bases spanning the gap. The germline CDR1 and CDR2 sequences are SGHTA and FQGNSA. CDR3 sequence reads: CASSLNPGQQKLFF. The CDR3 DNA reads TGTGCCAGCAGCTTGAATCCCGGACAGCAAAAACTGTTTTTT.

This chain links TRBV7-9 with TRBJ2-3; D is unclear. This CDR3 region has 14 residues. Germline CDR1 reads SEHNR; CDR2 reads FQNEAQ (reference sequence). V lost 5 bases and J lost 2, with 11 bases in between. CDR3: CASSLALSTDTQYF. The CDR3, as DNA: TGTGCCAGCAGCCTGGCCCTTTCCACAGATACGCAGTATTTT. Using reference TRBV7-9 and TRBJ2-3 for the parts outside the CDR3, the full variable domain is DTGVSQNPRHKITKRGQNVTFRCDPISEHNRLYWYRQTLGQGPEFLTYFQNEAQLEKSRLLSDRFSAERPKGSFSTLEIQRTEQGDSAMYLCASSLALSTDTQYFGPGTRLTVL.